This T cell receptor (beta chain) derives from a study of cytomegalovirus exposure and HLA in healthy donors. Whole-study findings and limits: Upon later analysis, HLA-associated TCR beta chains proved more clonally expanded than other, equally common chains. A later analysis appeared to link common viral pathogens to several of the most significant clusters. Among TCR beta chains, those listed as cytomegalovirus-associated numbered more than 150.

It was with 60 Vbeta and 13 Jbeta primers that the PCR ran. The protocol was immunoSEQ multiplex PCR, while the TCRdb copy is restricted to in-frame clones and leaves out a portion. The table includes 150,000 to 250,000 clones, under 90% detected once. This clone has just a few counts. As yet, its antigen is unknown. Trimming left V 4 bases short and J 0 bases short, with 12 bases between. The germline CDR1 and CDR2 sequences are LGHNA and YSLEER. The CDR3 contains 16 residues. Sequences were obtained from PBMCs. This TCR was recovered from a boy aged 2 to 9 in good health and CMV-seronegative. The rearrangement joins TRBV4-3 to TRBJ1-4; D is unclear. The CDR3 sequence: CASSLQVSATNEKLFF. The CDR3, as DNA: TGCGCCAGCAGCCTTCAAGTTTCGGCAACTAATGAAAAACTGTTTTTT.